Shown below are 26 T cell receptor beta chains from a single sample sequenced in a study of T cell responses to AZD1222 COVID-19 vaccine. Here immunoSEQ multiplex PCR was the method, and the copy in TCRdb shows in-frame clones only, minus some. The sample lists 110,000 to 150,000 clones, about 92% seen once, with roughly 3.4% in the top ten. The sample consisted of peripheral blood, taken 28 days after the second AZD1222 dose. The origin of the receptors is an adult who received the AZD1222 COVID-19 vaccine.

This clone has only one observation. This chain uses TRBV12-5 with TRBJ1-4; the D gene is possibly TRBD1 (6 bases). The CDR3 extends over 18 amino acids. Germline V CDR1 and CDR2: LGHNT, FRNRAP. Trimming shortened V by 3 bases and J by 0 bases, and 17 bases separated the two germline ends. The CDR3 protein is CASGFVPGRGSTNEKLFF. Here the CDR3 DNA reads TGTGCTAGTGGTTTTGTCCCCGGCAGGGGTTCAACTAATGAAAAACTGTTTTTT.

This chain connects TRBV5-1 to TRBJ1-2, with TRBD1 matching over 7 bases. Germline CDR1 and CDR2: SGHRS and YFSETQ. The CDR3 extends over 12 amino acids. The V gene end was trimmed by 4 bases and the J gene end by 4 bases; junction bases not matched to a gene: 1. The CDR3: CASSRDSYGYTF. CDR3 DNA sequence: TGCGCCAGCAGCCGGGACAGCTATGGCTACACCTTC.

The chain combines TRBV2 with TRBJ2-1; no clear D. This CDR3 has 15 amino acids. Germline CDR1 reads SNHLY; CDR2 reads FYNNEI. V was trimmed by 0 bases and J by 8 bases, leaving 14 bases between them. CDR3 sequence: CASSEAKIRVDEQFF. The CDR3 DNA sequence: TGTGCCAGCAGTGAAGCTAAGATTCGGGTGGATGAGCAGTTCTTC.

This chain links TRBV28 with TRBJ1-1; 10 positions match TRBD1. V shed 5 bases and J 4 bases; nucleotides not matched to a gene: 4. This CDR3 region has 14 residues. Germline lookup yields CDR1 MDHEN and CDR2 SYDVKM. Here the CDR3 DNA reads TGTGCCAGCAGTGTGGGACAGGGGAGCACTGAAGCTTTCTTT. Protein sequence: CASSVGQGSTEAFF.

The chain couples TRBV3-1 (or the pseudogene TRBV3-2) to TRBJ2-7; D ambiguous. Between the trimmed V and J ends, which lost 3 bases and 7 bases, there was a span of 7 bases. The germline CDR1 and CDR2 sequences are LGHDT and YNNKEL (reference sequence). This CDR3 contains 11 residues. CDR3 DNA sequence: TGTGCCAGCAGCCAGGGTCGGGAGCAGTACTTC. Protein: CASSQGREQYF.

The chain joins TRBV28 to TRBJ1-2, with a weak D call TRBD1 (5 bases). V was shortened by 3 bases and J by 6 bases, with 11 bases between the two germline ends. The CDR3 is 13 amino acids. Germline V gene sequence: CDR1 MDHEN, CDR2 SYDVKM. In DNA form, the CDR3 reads TGTGCCAGCAGTTTCAGGGCACCCAATGGCTACACCTTC. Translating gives CASSFRAPNGYTF.

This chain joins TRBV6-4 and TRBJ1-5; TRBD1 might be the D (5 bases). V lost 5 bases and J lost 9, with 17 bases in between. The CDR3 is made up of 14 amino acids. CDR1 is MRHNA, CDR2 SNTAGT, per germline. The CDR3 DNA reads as TGTGCCAGCAGTACTGACAGTTTACATGGGCCCCAGCATTTT. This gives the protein CASSTDSLHGPQHF.

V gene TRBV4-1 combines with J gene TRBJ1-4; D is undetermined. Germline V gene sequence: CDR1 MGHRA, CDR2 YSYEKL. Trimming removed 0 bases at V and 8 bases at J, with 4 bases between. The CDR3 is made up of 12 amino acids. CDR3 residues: CASSQDGEKLFF. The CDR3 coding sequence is TGCGCCAGCAGCCAAGATGGGGAAAAACTGTTTTTT.

The CDR3 coding sequence is TGCAGCGTTGATGGGGGCTACACCTTC. Translating gives CSVDGGYTF. This sequence joins TRBV29-1 and TRBJ1-2, with D hard to call. CDR1 and CDR2 (germline): SQVTM, ANQGSEA. The CDR3 loop spans 9 amino acids. V shed 3 bases and J shed 8 bases, with 4 bases lying between them. Combining the CDR3 with reference TRBV29-1 and TRBJ1-2 gives the whole variable domain SAVISQKPSRDICQRGTSLTIQCQVDSQVTMMFWYRQQPGQSLTLIATANQGSEATYESGFVIDKFPISRPNLTFSTLTVSNMSPEDSSIYLCSVDGGYTFGSGTRLTVV.

CDR3 region: CASSQPTDLISGNTIYF. CDR3 sequence (DNA): TGTGCCAGCAGCCAGCCGACGGATTTAATCTCTGGAAACACCATATATTTT. This chain links TRBV5-4 with TRBJ1-3; D gene unclear. V was shortened by 4 bases and J by 0 bases, with 17 bases between the two germline ends. CDR3 size: 17 residues. Germline CDR1 SGHNT, CDR2 YYREEE (reference sequence). Full variable domain (outside the CDR3, taken from reference TRBV5-4 and TRBJ1-3): ETGVTQSPTHLIKTRGQQVTLRCSSQSGHNTVSWYQQALGQGPQFIFQYYREEENGRGNFPPRFSGLQFPNYSSELNVNALELDDSALYLCASSQPTDLISGNTIYFGEGSWLTVV.

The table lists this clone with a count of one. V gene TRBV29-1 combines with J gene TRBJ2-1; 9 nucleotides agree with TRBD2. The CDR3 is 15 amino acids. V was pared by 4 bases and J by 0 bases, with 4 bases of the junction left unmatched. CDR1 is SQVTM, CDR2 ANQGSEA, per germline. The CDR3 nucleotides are TGCAGCGTTGGACTAGCGGAGATCTCCTACAATGAGCAGTTCTTC. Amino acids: CSVGLAEISYNEQFF.

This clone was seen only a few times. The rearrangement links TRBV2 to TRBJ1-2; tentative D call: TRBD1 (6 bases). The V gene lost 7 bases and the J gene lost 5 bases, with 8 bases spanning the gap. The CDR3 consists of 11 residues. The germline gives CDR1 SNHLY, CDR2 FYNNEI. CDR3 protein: CASKGTYGYTF. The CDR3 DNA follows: TGTGCCAGCAAGGGGACATATGGCTACACCTTC.

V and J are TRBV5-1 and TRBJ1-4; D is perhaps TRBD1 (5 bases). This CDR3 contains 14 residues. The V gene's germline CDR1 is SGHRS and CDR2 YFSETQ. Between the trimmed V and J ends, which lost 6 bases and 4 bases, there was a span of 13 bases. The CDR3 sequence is CASTQGGYNEKLFF. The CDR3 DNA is TGCGCCAGCACCCAGGGAGGATATAATGAAAAACTGTTTTTT.

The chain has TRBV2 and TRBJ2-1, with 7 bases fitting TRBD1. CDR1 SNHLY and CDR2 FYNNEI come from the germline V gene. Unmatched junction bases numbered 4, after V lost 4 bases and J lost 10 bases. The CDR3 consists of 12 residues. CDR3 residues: CASSGDRFEQFF. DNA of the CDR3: TGTGCCAGCAGTGGGGACAGATTCGAGCAGTTCTTC.

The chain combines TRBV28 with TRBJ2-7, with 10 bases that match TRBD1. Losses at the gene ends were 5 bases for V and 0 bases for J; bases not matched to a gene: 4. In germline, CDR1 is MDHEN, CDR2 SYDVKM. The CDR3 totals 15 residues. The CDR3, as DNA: TGTGCCAGCAGTGCCGGGACAGGGGCCTCCTACGAGCAGTACTTC. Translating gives CASSAGTGASYEQYF. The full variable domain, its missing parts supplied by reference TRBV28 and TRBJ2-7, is DVKVTQSSRYLVKRTGEKVFLECVQDMDHENMFWYRQDPGLGLRLIYFSYDVKMKEKGDIPEGYSVSREKKERFSLILESASTNQTSMYLCASSAGTGASYEQYFGPGTRLTVT.

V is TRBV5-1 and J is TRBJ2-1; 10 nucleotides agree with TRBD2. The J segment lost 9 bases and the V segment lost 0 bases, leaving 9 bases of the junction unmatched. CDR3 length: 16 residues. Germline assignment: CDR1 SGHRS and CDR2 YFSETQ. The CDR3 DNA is TGCGCCAGCAGCTTGGTAGAAAGCGGGAGGGCTGGTGAGCAGTTCTTC. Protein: CASSLVESGRAGEQFF. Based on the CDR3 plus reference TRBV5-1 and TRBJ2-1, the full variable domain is KAGVTQTPRYLIKTRGQQVTLSCSPISGHRSVSWYQQTPGQGLQFLFEYFSETQRNKGNFPGRFSGRQFSNSRSEMNVSTLELGDSALYLCASSLVESGRAGEQFFGPGTRLTVL.

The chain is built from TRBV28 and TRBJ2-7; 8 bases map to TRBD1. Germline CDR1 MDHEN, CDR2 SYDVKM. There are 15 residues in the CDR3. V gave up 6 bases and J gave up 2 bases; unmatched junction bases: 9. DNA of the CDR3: TGTGCCAGCAGGGGGACAGGACAGGCAACCTACGAGCAGTACTTC. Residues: CASRGTGQATYEQYF.

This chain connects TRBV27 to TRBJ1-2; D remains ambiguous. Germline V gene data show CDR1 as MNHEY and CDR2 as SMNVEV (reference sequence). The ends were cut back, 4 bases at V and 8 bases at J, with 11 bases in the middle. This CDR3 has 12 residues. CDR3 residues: CASSSRPGGYTF. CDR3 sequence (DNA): TGTGCCAGCAGTTCCAGACCGGGGGGCTACACCTTC.

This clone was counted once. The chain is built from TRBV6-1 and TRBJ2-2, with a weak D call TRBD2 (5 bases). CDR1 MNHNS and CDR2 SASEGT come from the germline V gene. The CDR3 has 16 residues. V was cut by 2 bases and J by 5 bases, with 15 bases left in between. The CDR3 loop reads CASSENAALGTGELFF. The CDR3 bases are TGTGCCAGCAGTGAAAACGCCGCACTAGGAACCGGGGAGCTGTTTTTT.

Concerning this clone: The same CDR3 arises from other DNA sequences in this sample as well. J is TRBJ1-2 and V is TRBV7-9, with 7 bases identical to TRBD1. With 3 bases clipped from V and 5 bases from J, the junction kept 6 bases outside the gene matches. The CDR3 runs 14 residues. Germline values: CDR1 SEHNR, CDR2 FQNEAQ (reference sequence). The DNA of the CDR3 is TGTGCCAGCAGCTTGGCGGACAGGCCGTATGGCTACACCTTC. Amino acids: CASSLADRPYGYTF. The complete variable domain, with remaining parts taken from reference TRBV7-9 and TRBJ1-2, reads DTGVSQNPRHKITKRGQNVTFRCDPISEHNRLYWYRQTLGQGPEFLTYFQNEAQLEKSRLLSDRFSAERPKGSFSTLEIQRTEQGDSAMYLCASSLADRPYGYTFGSGTRLTVV.

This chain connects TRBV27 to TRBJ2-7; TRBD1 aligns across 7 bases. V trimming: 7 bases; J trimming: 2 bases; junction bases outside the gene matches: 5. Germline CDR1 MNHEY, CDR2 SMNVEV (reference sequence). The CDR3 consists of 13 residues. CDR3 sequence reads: CASKPGQTYEQYF. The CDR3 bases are TGTGCCAGCAAACCGGGACAGACCTACGAGCAGTACTTC.

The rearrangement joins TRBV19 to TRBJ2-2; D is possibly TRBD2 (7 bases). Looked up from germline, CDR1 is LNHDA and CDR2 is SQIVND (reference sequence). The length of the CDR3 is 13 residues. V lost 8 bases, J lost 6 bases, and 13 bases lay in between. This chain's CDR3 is CASGGGFPGELFF. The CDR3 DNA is TGTGCCAGTGGCGGGGGCTTCCCCGGGGAGCTGTTTTTT. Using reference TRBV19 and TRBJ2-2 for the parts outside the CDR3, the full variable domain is DGGITQSPKYLFRKEGQNVTLSCEQNLNHDAMYWYRQDPGQGLRLIYYSQIVNDFQKGDIAEGYSVSREKKESFPLTVTSAQKNPTAFYLCASGGGFPGELFFGEGSRLTVL.

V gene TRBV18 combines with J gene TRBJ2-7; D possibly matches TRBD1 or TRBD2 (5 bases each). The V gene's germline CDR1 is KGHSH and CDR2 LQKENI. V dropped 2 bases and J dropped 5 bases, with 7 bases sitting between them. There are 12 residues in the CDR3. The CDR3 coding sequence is TGTGCCAGCTCACCAAGAGGGGACGAGCAGTACTTC. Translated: CASSPRGDEQYF.

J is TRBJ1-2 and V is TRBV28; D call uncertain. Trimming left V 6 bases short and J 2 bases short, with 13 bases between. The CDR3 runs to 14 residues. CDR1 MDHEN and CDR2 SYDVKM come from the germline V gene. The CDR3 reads CASRNPSWNYGYTF. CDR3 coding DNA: TGTGCCAGCAGAAATCCTAGCTGGAACTATGGCTACACCTTC.

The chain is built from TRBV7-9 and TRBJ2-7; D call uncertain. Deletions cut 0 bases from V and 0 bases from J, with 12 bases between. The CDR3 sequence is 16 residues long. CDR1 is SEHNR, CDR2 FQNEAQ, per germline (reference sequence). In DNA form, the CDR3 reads TGTGCCAGCAGCTTAGCGTATCCGGGCGACTCCTACGAGCAGTACTTC. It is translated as CASSLAYPGDSYEQYF.

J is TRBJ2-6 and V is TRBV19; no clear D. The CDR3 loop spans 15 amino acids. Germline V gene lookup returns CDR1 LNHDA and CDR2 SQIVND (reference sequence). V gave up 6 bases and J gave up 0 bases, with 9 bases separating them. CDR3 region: CASRVDGSGANVLTF. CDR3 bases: TGTGCCAGTAGGGTCGACGGCTCTGGGGCCAACGTCCTGACTTTC.